This note documents a single TCR beta chain sequence. Its antigen is not identified. This specimen belongs to a study of T cell responses to AZD1222 COVID-19 vaccine. Libraries were prepared by immunoSEQ multiplex PCR; TCRdb keeps only in-frame clonotypes and omits some of them. The sample yields 90,000 to 110,000 clones, roughly 90% seen once. V was cut by 5 bases and J by 7 bases, with 15 bases left in between. This CDR3 is built from 13 residues. Looked up from germline, CDR1 is MDHEN and CDR2 is SYDVKM. Study findings and constraints: Spike-wide vaccine-associated CD4 TCRs dominated at 160-218 and 743-854. White British ancestry dominated among donors, who included more females, and clonal diversity was possibly underestimated. Spike-specific TCR depth and breadth grew after two AZD1222 doses.

This sample comprised peripheral blood, obtained on day 0 of MenACWY control vaccination. V and J are TRBV28 and TRBJ2-7, with a possible D match to TRBD1 (6 bases). The sequence was collected from an adult in good health. Here the CDR3 reads CASSSYRVSEQYF. As DNA, the CDR3 is TGTGCCAGCAGTAGTTACAGGGTCAGTGAGCAGTACTTC. Full variable domain (missing parts from reference TRBV28 and TRBJ2-7): DVKVTQSSRYLVKRTGEKVFLECVQDMDHENMFWYRQDPGLGLRLIYFSYDVKMKEKGDIPEGYSVSREKKERFSLILESASTNQTSMYLCASSSYRVSEQYFGPGTRLTVT.